This T cell receptor (beta chain) is drawn from a study of beta chain features in type 1 diabetes. Looking at the study overall: When patients were set against healthy donors, age, gender and cell yields were similar. Whole-study results and caveats: The study found fewer insertions and more deletions at VDJ junctions in type 1 diabetes patients.

Sorted cells reached over 98% purity in every population. There are a few counts of this clone. The antigen is not known. Sequenced material consisted of expressed TCRB transcripts (all of the isolated RNA was reverse transcribed). Sequencing used immunoSEQ multiplex PCR; TCRdb keeps in-frame clones, though not all of them. The sample consists of 300,000 to 400,000 clones, 9.5% to 11% of them appearing once. In germline, CDR1 is SGHTA, CDR2 FQGNSA. The V gene end was trimmed by 6 bases and the J gene end by 6 bases; junction bases not matched to a gene: 3. This CDR3 has 14 residues. This receptor was taken from a young woman in good health. This chain connects TRBV7-2 to TRBJ2-1, with TRBD2 identical over 12 bases. The sequenced sample consisted of naive CD4+ T cells from blood. The CDR3: CASRTSGRRNEQFF. CDR3 DNA: TGTGCCAGCAGAACTAGCGGGAGGCGCAATGAGCAGTTCTTC.